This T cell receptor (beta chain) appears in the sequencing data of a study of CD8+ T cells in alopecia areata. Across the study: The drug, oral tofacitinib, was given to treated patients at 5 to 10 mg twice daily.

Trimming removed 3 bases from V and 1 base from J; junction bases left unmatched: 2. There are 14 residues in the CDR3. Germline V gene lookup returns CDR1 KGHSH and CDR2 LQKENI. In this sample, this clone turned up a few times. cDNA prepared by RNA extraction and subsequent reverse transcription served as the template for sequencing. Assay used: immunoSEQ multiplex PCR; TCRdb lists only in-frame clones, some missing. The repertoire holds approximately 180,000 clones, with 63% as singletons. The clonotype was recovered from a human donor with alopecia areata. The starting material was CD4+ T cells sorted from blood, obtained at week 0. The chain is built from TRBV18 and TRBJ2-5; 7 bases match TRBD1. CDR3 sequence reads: CASSPRGSQETQYF. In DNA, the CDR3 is TGTGCCAGCTCACCCAGGGGGAGCCAAGAGACCCAGTACTTC.